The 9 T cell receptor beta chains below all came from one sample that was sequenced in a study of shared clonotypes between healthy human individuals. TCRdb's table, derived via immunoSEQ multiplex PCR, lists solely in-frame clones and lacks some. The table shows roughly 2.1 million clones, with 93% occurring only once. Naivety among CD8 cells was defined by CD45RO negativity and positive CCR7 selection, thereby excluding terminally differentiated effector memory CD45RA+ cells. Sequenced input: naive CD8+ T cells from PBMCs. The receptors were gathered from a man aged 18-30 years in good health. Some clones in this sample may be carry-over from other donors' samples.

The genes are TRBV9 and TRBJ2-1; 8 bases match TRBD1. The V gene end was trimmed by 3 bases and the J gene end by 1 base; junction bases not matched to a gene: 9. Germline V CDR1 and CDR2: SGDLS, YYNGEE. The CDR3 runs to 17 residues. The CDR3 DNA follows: TGTGCCAGCAGCGGAGGACAGGGAATGTCTTCCTACAATGAGCAGTTCTTC. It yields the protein CASSGGQGMSSYNEQFF. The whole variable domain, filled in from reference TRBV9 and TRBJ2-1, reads DSGVTQTPKHLITATGQRVTLRCSPRSGDLSVYWYQQSLDQGLQFLIQYYNGEERAKGNILERFSAQQFPDLHSELNLSSLELGDSALYFCASSGGQGMSSYNEQFFGPGTRLTVL.

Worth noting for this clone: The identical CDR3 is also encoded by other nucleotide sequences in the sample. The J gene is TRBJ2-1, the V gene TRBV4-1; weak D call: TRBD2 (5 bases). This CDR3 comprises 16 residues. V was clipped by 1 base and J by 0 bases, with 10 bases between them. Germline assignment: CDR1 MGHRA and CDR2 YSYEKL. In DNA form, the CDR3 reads TGCGCCAGCAGCCAAGGGCCGGGATCCTCCTACAATGAGCAGTTCTTC. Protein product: CASSQGPGSSYNEQFF.

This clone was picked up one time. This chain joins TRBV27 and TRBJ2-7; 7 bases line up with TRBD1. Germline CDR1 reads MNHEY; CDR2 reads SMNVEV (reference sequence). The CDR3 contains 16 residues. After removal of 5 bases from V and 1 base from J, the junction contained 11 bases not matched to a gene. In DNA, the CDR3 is TGTGCCAGCAGTCCTTCGACAGGGAACCCGTCCTACGAGCAGTACTTC. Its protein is CASSPSTGNPSYEQYF.

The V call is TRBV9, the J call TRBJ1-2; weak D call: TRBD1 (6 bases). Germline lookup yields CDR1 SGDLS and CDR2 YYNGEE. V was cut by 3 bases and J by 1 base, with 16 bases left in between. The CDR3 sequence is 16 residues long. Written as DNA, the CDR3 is TGTGCCAGCAGCGCAGACCACAGGACAGATAACTATGGCTACACCTTC. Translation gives CASSADHRTDNYGYTF.

The CDR3 sequence is CASSPLTGQNTEAFF. The CDR3 DNA follows: TGTGCCAGCAGCCCACTGACAGGCCAGAACACTGAAGCTTTCTTT. The rearrangement links TRBV7-9 to TRBJ1-1; tentatively, D is TRBD1 (6 bases). The germline gives CDR1 SEHNR, CDR2 FQNEAQ (reference sequence). CDR3 length: 15 amino acids. With 5 bases removed from V and 1 base from J, the gap between germline ends came to 14 bases. The variable domain in full, completed from reference TRBV7-9 and TRBJ1-1, reads DTGVSQNPRHKITKRGQNVTFRCDPISEHNRLYWYRQTLGQGPEFLTYFQNEAQLEKSRLLSDRFSAERPKGSFSTLEIQRTEQGDSAMYLCASSPLTGQNTEAFFGQGTRLTVV.

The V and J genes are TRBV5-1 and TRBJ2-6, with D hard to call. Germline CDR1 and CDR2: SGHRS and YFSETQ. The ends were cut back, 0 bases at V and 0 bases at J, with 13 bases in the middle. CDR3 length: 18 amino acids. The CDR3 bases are TGCGCCAGCAGCTTGGGGGCAGTCTTTAGCTCTGGGGCCAACGTCCTGACTTTC. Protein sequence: CASSLGAVFSSGANVLTF.

CDR3 loop: CASSLNTRLGEKLFF. CDR3 nucleotides: TGCGCCAGCAGCTTAAATACCCGGCTGGGGGAAAAACTGTTTTTT. The chain is built from TRBV5-1 and TRBJ1-4; D ambiguous. V lost 2 bases, J lost 8 bases, and 16 bases lay in between. Looked up from germline, CDR1 is SGHRS and CDR2 is YFSETQ. The CDR3 sequence is 15 residues long.

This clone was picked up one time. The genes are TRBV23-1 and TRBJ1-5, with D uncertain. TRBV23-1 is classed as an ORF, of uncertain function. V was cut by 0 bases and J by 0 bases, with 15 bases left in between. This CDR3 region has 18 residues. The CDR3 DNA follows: TGCGCCAGCAGTCAATCAGAGCACCCTTTCCATAGCAATCAGCCCCAGCATTTT. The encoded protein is CASSQSEHPFHSNQPQHF.

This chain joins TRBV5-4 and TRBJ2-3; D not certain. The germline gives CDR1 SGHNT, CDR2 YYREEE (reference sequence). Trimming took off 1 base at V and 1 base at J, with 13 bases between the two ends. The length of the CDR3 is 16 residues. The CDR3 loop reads CASSLFGPPGTDTQYF. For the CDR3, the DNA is TGTGCCAGCAGCTTGTTTGGACCCCCAGGCACAGATACGCAGTATTTT.